This is a list of T cell receptor beta chains from one sample in a study of T cell changes during pregnancy in multiple sclerosis. Measured with immunoSEQ multiplex PCR; TCRdb has only the in-frame clones, and not every one. The sample has some 62,000 clones, 92% seen once; the top ten hold about 2.7%. The sample here was peripheral blood, taken in the second trimester of pregnancy. The receptors here all came from a female donor in good health, enrolled as a control in a pregnancy study. Each CDR3 is given with its conserved first and last residue. D genes are given only for firm matches. The listing skips clone size in some rows; elsewhere it reads once, few, many or a size class.

d_call | clone_size | j_call | v_call | cdr3_aa | cdr3_nt
- | - | TRBJ1-6 | TRBV7-9 | CASSAGPKNSPLHF | TGTGCCAGCAGCGCGGGACCGAAAAATTCACCCCTCCACTTT
- | - | TRBJ1-6 | TRBV30 | CAQGYGDSPLHF | TGTGCGCAGGGATACGGCGATTCACCCCTCCACTTT
- | once | TRBJ2-2 | TRBV11-2 | CASSLDRSSGELFF | TGTGCCAGCAGCTTAGATAGGAGCTCGGGGGAGCTGTTTTTT
- | - | TRBJ1-4 | TRBV14 | CASSQAARQNNEKLFF | TGTGCCAGCAGCCAAGCCGCGCGGCAGAATAATGAAAAACTGTTTTTT
- | - | TRBJ2-7 | TRBV5-4 | CASSPFRRALGNYEQYF | TGTGCCAGCAGCCCCTTCAGGAGGGCGTTGGGAAACTACGAGCAGTACTTC
TRBD2 | - | TRBJ2-7 | TRBV30 | CAWTSGRYEYEQYF | TGTGCATGGACTAGCGGGAGGTATGAGTACGAGCAGTACTTC
TRBD2 | - | TRBJ2-3 | TRBV7-2 | CASSLGGGLAGANTDTQYF | TGTGCCAGCAGCTTAGGCGGGGGTCTAGCGGGGGCCAACACAGATACGCAGTATTTT
- | - | TRBJ2-5 | TRBV28 | CASSPYPHRTYQETQYF | TGTGCCAGCAGTCCTTACCCTCACAGGACCTACCAAGAGACCCAGTACTTC
- | - | TRBJ1-2 | TRBV30 | CAWNHVYGYTF | TGTGCCTGGAATCATGTTTATGGCTACACCTTC
TRBD2 | - | TRBJ2-1 | TRBV6-4 | CASSAHSGSSYNEQFF | TGTGCCAGCAGTGCCCATAGCGGGAGCTCCTACAATGAGCAGTTCTTC
- | - | TRBJ1-2 | TRBV5-6 | CASSLGRRIGVYGYTF | TGTGCCAGCAGCTTGGGACGACGGATCGGAGTCTATGGCTACACCTTC
- | - | TRBJ2-5 | TRBV5-1 | CASSSDSGKETQYF | TGCGCCAGCAGCTCGGACAGCGGGAAAGAGACCCAGTACTTC
TRBD2 | - | TRBJ2-7 | TRBV7-9 | CASSQGLAAYEQYF | TGTGCCAGCAGTCAAGGACTAGCGGCTTACGAGCAGTACTTC
- | - | TRBJ2-3 | TRBV5-4 | CASSSRTHSGTDTQYF | TGTGCCAGCAGCTCGAGGACTCATTCCGGGACAGATACGCAGTATTTT
TRBD1 | once | TRBJ2-1 | TRBV11-2 | CASSLNLPNRGGREQFF | TGTGCCAGCAGCTTAAATCTCCCCAACAGGGGCGGCCGTGAGCAGTTCTTC
- | - | TRBJ2-7 | TRBV25-1 | CASRPGDRLGEQYF | TGTGCCAGCCGACCGGGGGACAGATTGGGGGAGCAGTACTTC
TRBD2 | - | TRBJ2-1 | TRBV7-9 | CASSLSGVLDREQFF | TGTGCCAGCAGCTTAAGCGGGGTACTTGATAGGGAGCAGTTCTTC
TRBD2 | - | TRBJ2-1 | TRBV5-8 | CASSFFSGKVYNEQFF | TGTGCCAGCAGCTTTTTTAGCGGGAAGGTCTACAATGAGCAGTTCTTC
TRBD1 | - | TRBJ2-5 | TRBV10-3 | CAISESTGGEETQYF | TGTGCCATCAGTGAGTCGACAGGGGGCGAGGAGACCCAGTACTTC
TRBD2 | - | TRBJ2-2 | TRBV4-2 | CASSPQVAGGSSGELFF | TGTGCCAGCAGCCCCCAGGTAGCGGGAGGGTCGTCCGGGGAGCTGTTTTTT
TRBD2 | - | TRBJ2-3 | TRBV9 | CASSAGGSRPTDTQYF | TGTGCCAGCAGCGCCGGCGGGAGTAGGCCCACAGATACGCAGTATTTT
TRBD1 | once | TRBJ2-5 | TRBV2 | CARDLQGQETQYF | TGTGCCAGAGACCTACAGGGGCAAGAGACCCAGTACTTC
TRBD1 | - | TRBJ1-1 | TRBV6-5 | CASKPAGQGKPEAFF | TGTGCCAGCAAGCCCGCCGGACAGGGCAAGCCTGAAGCTTTCTTT
- | - | TRBJ1-6 | TRBV5-4 | CASSLVRAGLGSYNSPLHF | TGTGCCAGCAGCTTGGTTAGGGCAGGGCTGGGCTCCTATAATTCACCCCTCCACTTT
- | - | TRBJ2-3 | TRBV12-5 | CASGINTDTQYF | TGTGCTAGTGGTATCAACACAGATACGCAGTATTTT
- | - | TRBJ1-2 | TRBV19 | CASSTQGRGNYGYTF | TGTGCCAGTAGTACCCAGGGACGGGGGAACTATGGCTACACCTTC
TRBD1 | - | TRBJ2-1 | TRBV29-1 | CSVGTVGYNEQFF | TGCAGCGTCGGGACAGTCGGTTACAATGAGCAGTTCTTC
- | - | TRBJ1-1 | TRBV5-1 | CASRGGSFAEAFF | TGCGCCAGCAGAGGTGGGAGTTTCGCTGAAGCTTTCTTT
TRBD1 | - | TRBJ2-7 | TRBV4-3 | CASSQVATGDYEQYF | TGCGCCAGCAGCCAAGTAGCGACAGGGGACTACGAGCAGTACTTC
- | - | TRBJ2-2 | TRBV15 | CATSIQGRDTGELFF | TGTGCCACCAGTATACAGGGTCGCGACACCGGGGAGCTGTTTTTT
TRBD1 | - | TRBJ2-1 | TRBV19 | CASSIPGGAGQGRNEQFF | TGTGCCAGTAGTATCCCGGGCGGCGCGGGACAGGGGAGAAATGAGCAGTTCTTC